The clone carrying this T cell receptor (beta chain) has a count of ten or more. The record originates from a study of spatial heterogeneity in lung cancer. Each CDR3 protein gets one entry after TCRdb re-called the 5' RACE reads with MiXCR. The sample holds about 36,000 distinct CDR3 sequences; 6% to 9.5% are singletons and the top ten take about a tenth. Looked up from germline, CDR1 is SGHTA and CDR2 is FQGNSA. Trimming stripped 5 bases from V and 4 bases from J, with 11 bases between. The CDR3 is 13 amino acids. Time point reported: blood at routine non-recurrence follow-up after resection. The origin of this receptor is a male donor with early-stage non-small cell lung cancer. This sample comprised PBMCs, obtained at follow-up. V gene TRBV7-2 combines with J gene TRBJ2-5; D is possibly TRBD1 (6 bases). CDR3 nucleotides: TGTGCCAGCAGCCCCTACAGGGTAGAGACCCAGTACTTC. It encodes CASSPYRVETQYF.